This T cell receptor beta chain was sequenced during a study of cytomegalovirus exposure and HLA in healthy donors. V was cut by 8 bases and J by 1 base, with 12 bases left in between. Per germline, CDR1 ENHRY and CDR2 SYGVKD. The CDR3 has 13 residues. Use of 60 Vbeta and 13 Jbeta primers characterized the PCR. TCRdb's table, derived via immunoSEQ multiplex PCR, lists solely in-frame clones and lacks some. The sample includes 50,000 to 70,000 clones, 80% of them seen just once. Study results and caveats: Previous analysis showed most TCR beta V segments were productive about 87% or about 30% of the time. Most subjects had HLA-A and HLA-B alleles reportedly predicted accurately by TCR beta sequences. Later analysis suggested most CMV-associated TCR beta chains were HLA-restricted.

This clone is a singleton in its sample. Its matching antigen is unknown. V and J are TRBV10-3 and TRBJ2-7; the D gene is possibly TRBD2 (6 bases). The TCR sequence derives from a woman aged 40 to 50 in good health and CMV-seronegative. Sequencing input: PBMCs. CDR3 coding DNA: TGTGCCATCGGGCGACTAGAATCCTACGAGCAGTACTTC. Translating gives CAIGRLESYEQYF.